This T cell receptor beta chain was recorded in a study of monozygotic twins with inflammatory bowel disease. For each CDR3 protein, TCRdb gives one entry from its re-call of the 5' RACE reads, without DNA. The specimen's table records around 400,000 distinct CDR3 sequences. As to this clonotype: What it binds is unknown.

Study observations and caveats: IBD patients displayed reduced TCRbeta diversity (inverse Simpson) when set against healthy co-twins.

The CDR3 is 14 amino acids. Germline V gene sequence: CDR1 ENHRY, CDR2 SYGVKD. The gene calls are TRBV10-3 and TRBJ1-3. This sequence was found in a human donor with ulcerative colitis or Crohn's disease, or a healthy co-twin of an affected twin (not recorded which). Sequencing used blood. CDR3 sequence: CAISAAVSGNTIYF.